Presented here are 9 T cell receptor beta chains from one specimen sequenced in a study of shared clonotypes between healthy human individuals. Using immunoSEQ multiplex PCR, the repertoire was profiled, and TCRdb retains in-frame clones only, with some absent. The table includes about a million clones, 76% detected once. Source material: memory CD4+ T cells sorted from blood. The subset was: CD45RA-negative fraction. Receptors were obtained from a man aged 18 to 30 in good health.

This chain links TRBV7-6 with TRBJ2-5; D not resolved. With 5 bases removed from V and 5 bases from J, the gap between germline ends came to 18 bases. The CDR3 runs to 15 residues. CDR1 and CDR2 (germline): SGHVS, FNYEAQ. The CDR3 reads CASSPGLTGVETQYF. CDR3 in DNA: TGTGCCAGCAGCCCAGGCCTGACGGGCGTGGAGACCCAGTACTTC.

The chain has TRBV5-6 and TRBJ2-5, with TRBD1 matching 7 bases. The germline CDR1 and CDR2 sequences are SGHDT and YYEEEE. Trimming at V came to 4 bases and at J to 4 bases, leaving 10 bases not matched to a gene. This CDR3 has 15 residues. This chain's CDR3 is CASSPLTGSGETQYF. The CDR3 coding sequence is TGTGCCAGCAGCCCCCTGACAGGGTCGGGAGAGACCCAGTACTTC.

The CDR3 DNA sequence: TGTGCCACCAGCAGAGATGGACTAGCGGGAGGGCTGGGGGGTAGAGAGACCCAGTACTTC. It encodes CATSRDGLAGGLGGRETQYF. The chain recombines TRBV15 with TRBJ2-5; 15 bases fit TRBD2. The V gene's germline CDR1 is LNHNV and CDR2 YYDKDF (reference sequence). CDR3 length equals 20 residues. V lost 0 bases, J lost 4 bases, and 12 bases stayed unmatched.

A few counts support this clone. The chain links TRBV7-3 to TRBJ1-1; D not certain. The V gene lost 2 bases and the J gene lost 2 bases, with 12 bases spanning the gap. CDR3 size: 15 residues. Germline V lookup: CDR1 SGHTA, CDR2 FQGTGA. For the CDR3, the DNA is TGTGCCAGCAGCTTACAGTGGTCGAGTAACACTGAAGCTTTCTTT. Translation gives CASSLQWSSNTEAFF.

In the case of this clone: In the same sample, other DNA sequences code for this CDR3. This chain links TRBV13 with TRBJ2-1; no clear D. The germline gives CDR1 PRHDT, CDR2 FYEKMQ (reference sequence). The CDR3 contains 11 residues. V was pared by 2 bases and J by 10 bases, with 6 bases between. The CDR3 loop reads CASSLLGEQFF. The CDR3 DNA reads TGTGCCAGCAGCTTACTAGGGGAGCAGTTCTTC.

Here the CDR3 reads CASRLGLAGPYTDTQYF. CDR3 bases: TGTGCCAGCAGACTAGGGCTAGCGGGCCCCTACACAGATACGCAGTATTTT. The rearrangement links TRBV7-9 to TRBJ2-3; 8 bases match TRBD2. Germline-derived CDR1 and CDR2 are SEHNR and FQNEAQ (reference sequence). The CDR3 covers 17 residues. V dropped 6 bases and J dropped 2; count of bases not matched to a gene: 13.

This chain joins TRBV7-2 and TRBJ2-5; D is undetermined. Germline CDR1 reads SGHTA; CDR2 reads FQGNSA. This CDR3 spans 15 amino acids. V lost 5 bases and J 5 bases, leaving 18 bases between the germline ends. CDR3 sequence (DNA): TGTGCCAGCAGCCTCCTCAATAGGCAGTGGGAGACCCAGTACTTC. This gives the protein CASSLLNRQWETQYF.

This clone was detected only once. The CDR3 reads CAIRLGLDSNQPQHF. The CDR3 DNA sequence: TGTGCCATCCGGTTAGGGCTGGATAGCAATCAGCCCCAGCATTTT. The chain has TRBV6-1 and TRBJ1-5; D is undetermined. V was cut by 10 bases and J by 0 bases, with 16 bases left in between. The CDR3 is made up of 15 amino acids. Germline V lookup: CDR1 MNHNS, CDR2 SASEGT.

The genes are TRBV11-2 and TRBJ2-1, with 8 bases lining up with TRBD2. The CDR3 is made up of 19 amino acids. Germline CDR1 is SGHAT and CDR2 is FQNNGV. V lost 5 bases, J lost 0 bases, and 15 bases stayed unmatched. CDR3 sequence: CASSSSLGASGSSYNEQFF. The CDR3 DNA sequence: TGTGCCAGCAGCAGCTCGTTGGGGGCCAGCGGGAGCTCCTACAATGAGCAGTTCTTC.